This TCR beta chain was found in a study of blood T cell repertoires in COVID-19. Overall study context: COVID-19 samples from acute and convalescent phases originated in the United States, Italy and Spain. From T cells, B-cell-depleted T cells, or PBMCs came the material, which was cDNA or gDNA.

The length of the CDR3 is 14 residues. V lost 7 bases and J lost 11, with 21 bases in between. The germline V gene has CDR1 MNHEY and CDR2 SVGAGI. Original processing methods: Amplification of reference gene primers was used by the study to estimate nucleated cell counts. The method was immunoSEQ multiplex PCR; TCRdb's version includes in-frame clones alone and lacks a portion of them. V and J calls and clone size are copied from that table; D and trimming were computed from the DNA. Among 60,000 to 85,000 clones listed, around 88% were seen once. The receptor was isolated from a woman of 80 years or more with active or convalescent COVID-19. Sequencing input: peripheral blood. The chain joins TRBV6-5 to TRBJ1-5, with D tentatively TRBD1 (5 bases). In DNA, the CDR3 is TGTGCCAGCACAGACTTTCCGGGGGTGGGGACCCAGCATTTT. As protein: CASTDFPGVGTQHF.